This entry lists 27 T cell receptor beta chains sequenced from one sample in a study of blood T cell repertoires in COVID-19. The table came from immunoSEQ multiplex PCR; TCRdb's copy has only in-frame clones and leaves some out. Altogether 200,000 to 250,000 clones are present, around 90% being singletons, with the ten largest covering 1.5% to 2%. The sequenced sample was PBMCs or T cells enriched from blood (not recorded which). The receptors shown here come from a woman aged 45 to 65 who had recovered from COVID-19.

By sample share, this clone is medium-sized. The chain is built from TRBV2 and TRBJ1-1; weak D call: TRBD1 (6 bases). Germline CDR1 is SNHLY and CDR2 is FYNNEI. V was cut by 1 base and J by 0 bases, with 15 bases left in between. The CDR3 runs 17 residues. CDR3 region: CASSEVRQGTMNTEAFF. The CDR3 DNA sequence: TGTGCCAGCAGTGAAGTTCGGCAGGGGACAATGAACACTGAAGCTTTCTTT.

The chain carries TRBV19 and TRBJ2-4; TRBD2 aligns across 10 bases. CDR1 and CDR2 (germline): LNHDA, SQIVND (reference sequence). With V trimmed by 1 base and J by 7 bases, 7 bases remained unmatched. The CDR3 spans 16 residues. The CDR3 here is CASSIVLAGVRNIQYF. The DNA of the CDR3 is TGTGCCAGTAGTATAGTCCTAGCGGGAGTTCGGAACATTCAGTACTTC. Complete variable domain (other parts from reference TRBV19 and TRBJ2-4): DGGITQSPKYLFRKEGQNVTLSCEQNLNHDAMYWYRQDPGQGLRLIYYSQIVNDFQKGDIAEGYSVSREKKESFPLTVTSAQKNPTAFYLCASSIVLAGVRNIQYFGAGTRLSVL.

CDR3: CASSLAGGNEQFF. Written as DNA, the CDR3 is TGCGCCAGCAGTCTAGCGGGAGGGAATGAGCAGTTCTTC. The rearrangement links TRBV5-1 to TRBJ2-1; TRBD2 agrees at 12 bases. This CDR3 has 13 amino acids. Per germline, CDR1 SGHRS and CDR2 YFSETQ. Trimming removed 5 bases from V and 7 bases from J; junction bases left unmatched: 1.

The rearrangement links TRBV18 to TRBJ2-1; TRBD2 aligns across 12 bases. CDR1 and CDR2 (germline): KGHSH, LQKENI. The CDR3 runs to 16 residues. The V gene end was trimmed by 4 bases and the J gene end by 8 bases; junction bases not matched to a gene: 9. In DNA, the CDR3 is TGTGCCAGCTCACTGAGGCTAGCGGGAGGGGACGATGAGCAGTTCTTC. Translation: CASSLRLAGGDDEQFF.

The rearrangement links TRBV5-1 to TRBJ2-3, with D unresolved. CDR3 length equals 13 residues. V was shortened by 4 bases and J by 6 bases, with 12 bases between the two germline ends. Germline loops: CDR1 SGHRS, CDR2 YFSETQ. CDR3 bases: TGCGCCAGCAGCCCCCTCCCCGGGGATACGCAGTATTTT. The encoded protein is CASSPLPGDTQYF.

This clone was seen a single time. The chain employs TRBV7-2 and TRBJ2-5; maybe TRBD2 (6 bases). The CDR3 contains 13 residues. CDR1 SGHTA and CDR2 FQGNSA come from the germline V gene. Trimming took 0 bases from V and 7 from J, leaving 9 bases between them. This CDR3 is CASSLAVGGTQYF. The CDR3 region has the DNA TGTGCCAGCAGCTTAGCCGTCGGGGGGACCCAGTACTTC. Drawing the rest from reference TRBV7-2 and TRBJ2-5, the complete variable domain is GAGVSQSPSNKVTEKGKDVELRCDPISGHTALYWYRQSLGQGLEFLIYFQGNSAPDKSGLPSDRFSAERTGGSVSTLTIQRTQQEDSAVYLCASSLAVGGTQYFGPGTRLLVL.

This chain joins TRBV6-2 or TRBV6-3 and TRBJ2-3, with D perhaps matching TRBD2 (5 bases). Germline assignment: CDR1 MNHEY and CDR2 SVGEGT. The CDR3 has 14 residues. V lost 4 bases to trimming and J lost 0 bases, with 8 bases between them. The CDR3 sequence is CASSFPGSTDTQYF. CDR3 coding DNA: TGTGCCAGCAGTTTCCCGGGAAGCACAGATACGCAGTATTTT.

This sequence joins TRBV2 and TRBJ2-7, with a possible D match to TRBD1 (5 bases). The germline V and J ends were trimmed by 6 bases and 5 bases, with 11 bases remaining between them. This CDR3 contains 12 residues. Germline loops: CDR1 SNHLY, CDR2 FYNNEI. For the CDR3, the DNA is TGTGCCAGCAGCCTAACCAGGGACGAGCAGTACTTC. Translation gives CASSLTRDEQYF.

This chain links TRBV11-1 with TRBJ1-1, with no clear D. Germline CDR1 SGHAT, CDR2 FQDESV (reference sequence). The CDR3 runs to 13 residues. The ends were cut back, 4 bases at V and 5 bases at J, with 11 bases in the middle. CDR3 DNA: TGTGCCAGCAGCTCGGAGGGCCTAACTGAAGCTTTCTTT. Translated, it gives CASSSEGLTEAFF.

This sequence joins TRBV6-5 and TRBJ1-1, with a possible D match to TRBD1 (5 bases). CDR1 and CDR2 (germline): MNHEY, SVGAGI. This CDR3 comprises 15 residues. With 6 bases removed from V and 1 base from J, the gap between germline ends came to 15 bases. The CDR3 DNA follows: TGTGCCAGCAGGGGGCTACCAGTCACGAACACTGAAGCTTTCTTT. Encoded protein: CASRGLPVTNTEAFF.

CDR3 region: CASSRLADTDTQYF. For the CDR3, the DNA is TGTGCCAGCAGTCGACTAGCGGACACAGATACGCAGTATTTT. This rearrangement joins TRBV2 to TRBJ2-3; 9 positions agree with TRBD2. The junction had 2 bases not matched to a gene; V was cut back by 5 bases and J by 2 bases. Germline CDR1 and CDR2: SNHLY and FYNNEI. The CDR3 runs to 14 residues.

This sequence joins TRBV10-3 and TRBJ2-1; 10 bases align to TRBD2. Germline V gene sequence: CDR1 ENHRY, CDR2 SYGVKD. The junction had 8 bases not matched to a gene; V was cut back by 6 bases and J by 6 bases. This CDR3 has 15 residues. The CDR3 DNA sequence: TGTGCCATCAGCGCTAGCGGGAGTATCCTCAATGAGCAGTTCTTC. Residues: CAISASGSILNEQFF.

In DNA, the CDR3 is TGTGCCAGCAGTTTGTTCGGAAGGGGGCATGGCTACACCTTC. The encoded protein is CASSLFGRGHGYTF. The chain recombines TRBV28 with TRBJ1-2, with 7 bases identical to TRBD1. From germline, CDR1 is MDHEN and CDR2 SYDVKM. The V gene end was trimmed by 3 bases and the J gene end by 6 bases; junction bases not matched to a gene: 7. The length of the CDR3 is 14 residues.

This clone was detected only a few times. The chain links TRBV19 to TRBJ2-5; 10 positions match TRBD2. The CDR3 loop spans 13 amino acids. Germline CDR1 is LNHDA and CDR2 is SQIVND (reference sequence). The J segment lost 8 bases and the V segment lost 5 bases, leaving 5 bases of the junction unmatched. The DNA for the CDR3 is TGTGCCAGTAGTCCGCTAGCGGGAGAAACCCAGTACTTC. Protein product: CASSPLAGETQYF.

As regards this clone: Mismatch with germline at one junction end may stem from a read error. The chain is built from TRBV6-1 and TRBJ1-1, with D hard to call. CDR3 length: 12 amino acids. Germline assignment: CDR1 MNHNS and CDR2 SASEGT. For the CDR3, the DNA is TGTGCCAGCGGTGAAGATTTAATTGAAGCTTTCTTT. It codes for CASGEDLIEAFF.

This chain joins TRBV28 and TRBJ1-1, with 7 bases that match TRBD1. V trimming: 2 bases; J trimming: 2 bases; junction bases outside the gene matches: 5. Germline V gene lookup returns CDR1 MDHEN and CDR2 SYDVKM. The CDR3 runs to 15 residues. This CDR3 reads CASSLQAGGNTEAFF. CDR3 DNA: TGTGCCAGCAGTTTACAGGCAGGGGGAAACACTGAAGCTTTCTTT.

The rearrangement links TRBV6-4 to TRBJ2-3; D is perhaps TRBD1 (5 bases). The ends were cut back, 2 bases at V and 3 bases at J, with 6 bases in the middle. The CDR3 spans 13 residues. The V gene's germline CDR1 is MRHNA and CDR2 SNTAGT. The CDR3: CASSDGATDTQYF. The CDR3 nucleotides read TGTGCCAGCAGTGACGGGGCGACAGATACGCAGTATTTT.

The rearrangement uses TRBV7-3 and TRBJ2-3, with 11 positions matching TRBD1. Germline loops: CDR1 SGHTA, CDR2 FQGTGA. CDR3 length equals 16 residues. V dropped 2 bases and J dropped 4; count of bases not matched to a gene: 5. The CDR3 coding sequence is TGTGCCAGCAGCTTAGGTCTGGGACAGGGGGCAGATACGCAGTATTTT. Its translation: CASSLGLGQGADTQYF.

V usage is TRBV19 and J usage is TRBJ1-2; TRBD1 is a possible D gene (6 bases). Germline CDR1 reads LNHDA; CDR2 reads SQIVND (reference sequence). The V end was cut by 1 base, the J end by 8 bases, with 11 bases between. CDR3 length: 13 residues. The DNA of the CDR3 is TGTGCCAGTAGTATAGTCTACAGGGACGGCTACACCTTC. Translating it yields CASSIVYRDGYTF. The variable domain in full, with the rest retrieved from reference TRBV19 and TRBJ1-2, is DGGITQSPKYLFRKEGQNVTLSCEQNLNHDAMYWYRQDPGQGLRLIYYSQIVNDFQKGDIAEGYSVSREKKESFPLTVTSAQKNPTAFYLCASSIVYRDGYTFGSGTRLTVV.

The chain carries TRBV4-3 and TRBJ2-3; 10 positions agree with TRBD2. The CDR3 contains 19 residues. Germline V gene lookup returns CDR1 LGHNA and CDR2 YSLEER. The junction had 10 bases not matched to a gene; V was cut back by 0 bases and J by 1 base. The chain's CDR3 is CASSQELAGTARGTDTQYF. CDR3 nucleotides: TGCGCCAGCAGCCAAGAACTAGCGGGAACCGCTCGGGGCACAGATACGCAGTATTTT.

The chain employs TRBV28 and TRBJ1-2, with 10 bases matching TRBD1. The germline gives CDR1 MDHEN, CDR2 SYDVKM. The J segment lost 6 bases and the V segment lost 4 bases, leaving 8 bases of the junction unmatched. The CDR3 is 15 residues long. The CDR3 DNA reads TGTGCCAGCAGTTCTGGGACAGGGGTTATTGATGGCTACACCTTC. It codes for CASSSGTGVIDGYTF.

CDR3 DNA sequence: TGTGCCAGCAGCTGGGGCACTAGCGGGAGCTACGAGCAGTACTTC. Translated: CASSWGTSGSYEQYF. The gene calls are TRBV11-2 and TRBJ2-7; the match to TRBD2 covers 11 bases. CDR1 SGHAT and CDR2 FQNNGV come from the germline V gene. CDR3 size: 15 residues. V was pared by 4 bases and J by 3 bases, with 5 bases of the junction left unmatched.

The CDR3 nucleotides are TGTGCCAGCAGCTCCATGCGGGCATACTATGGCTACACCTTC. It encodes CASSSMRAYYGYTF. The rearrangement joins TRBV28 to TRBJ1-2; no definite D call. The ends were cut back, 6 bases at V and 3 bases at J, with 14 bases in the middle. The CDR3 contains 14 residues. Germline V gives CDR1 MDHEN, CDR2 SYDVKM.

The chain uses TRBV7-2 and TRBJ1-2, with D unclear. Germline V gene sequence: CDR1 SGHTA, CDR2 FQGNSA. This CDR3 comprises 15 residues. Deletions cut 6 bases from V and 2 bases from J, with 16 bases between. CDR3 bases: TGTGCCAGCAGTCCCTATGCGGGGTCGAACTATGGCTACACCTTC. Protein sequence: CASSPYAGSNYGYTF.

The chain couples TRBV4-2 to TRBJ2-3; 14 bases fit TRBD2. Germline CDR1 is LGHNA and CDR2 is YNFKEQ. J was trimmed by 4 bases and V by 1 base; bases with no gene match: 4. The CDR3 sequence is 17 residues long. CDR3 DNA sequence: TGTGCCAGCAGCCAAGTTCTGGGACTAGCGGGAGCAGATACGCAGTATTTT. Translated, it gives CASSQVLGLAGADTQYF.

The chain recombines TRBV11-2 with TRBJ2-5; D is undetermined. V lost 5 bases, J lost 4 bases, and 11 bases lay in between. Germline loops: CDR1 SGHAT, CDR2 FQNNGV. The length of the CDR3 is 13 residues. The CDR3 DNA reads as TGTGCCAGCAGCCCTCCCAACGGAGAGACCCAGTACTTC. Amino acids: CASSPPNGETQYF. The full variable domain, with the rest looked up from reference TRBV11-2 and TRBJ2-5, is EAGVAQSPRYKIIEKRQSVAFWCNPISGHATLYWYQQILGQGPKLLIQFQNNGVVDDSQLPKDRFSAERLKGVDSTLKIQPAKLEDSAVYLCASSPPNGETQYFGPGTRLLVL.

This chain links TRBV24-1 with TRBJ2-1, with 8 bases identical to TRBD2. V shed 4 bases, J shed 10 bases, and the junction held 2 bases outside the gene matches. Germline assignment: CDR1 KGHDR and CDR2 SFDVKD. This CDR3 is built from 12 residues. DNA for the CDR3: TGTGCCACCAGTGAAACTAGCGGAGAGCAGTTCTTC. Protein product: CATSETSGEQFF.